A selection of T cell receptor beta chains follows, all from one sample in a study of shared clonotypes between healthy human individuals. Clones were sequenced by immunoSEQ multiplex PCR, and TCRdb holds only the in-frame ones, with some missing. The sample carries around 500,000 clones, around 80% recorded once. Sequenced sample: PBMCs. Receptors were obtained from a woman aged 40 to 49 in good health. Some clones in this sample may be carry-over from other donors' samples. The CDR3 runs from the conserved cysteine through the conserved F or W. A D gene is named only where the DNA matches it firmly. Expanded clones are given a class, and other clones once, few, many or no size at all.

v_gene: TRBV6-5; j_gene: TRBJ1-1; abundance: -; d_gene: -; CDR3nt: TGTGCCAGCAGTTACAGGGCAGGGCGAGGGAACACTGAAGCTTTCTTT; CDR3aa: CASSYRAGRGNTEAFF
v_gene: TRBV29-1; j_gene: TRBJ1-1; abundance: -; d_gene: -; CDR3nt: TGCAGCTCAGTGTCCGGAGGGACTGAAGCTTTCTTT; CDR3aa: CSSVSGGTEAFF
v_gene: TRBV5-6; j_gene: TRBJ1-5; abundance: -; d_gene: -; CDR3nt: TGTGCCAGCAGCTTGGTCGGCAATCAGCCCCAGCATTTT; CDR3aa: CASSLVGNQPQHF
v_gene: TRBV15; j_gene: TRBJ2-7; abundance: -; d_gene: -; CDR3nt: TGTGCCACCAGCAGGACATATCCGGGACCCGGAGACACCTACGAGCAGTACTTC; CDR3aa: CATSRTYPGPGDTYEQYF
v_gene: TRBV29-1; j_gene: TRBJ1-1; abundance: -; d_gene: -; CDR3nt: TGCAGCGTTGATAAGGCTGTGAACACTGAAGCTTTCTTT; CDR3aa: CSVDKAVNTEAFF
v_gene: TRBV7-2; j_gene: TRBJ2-3; abundance: once; d_gene: TRBD2; CDR3nt: TGTGCCAGCAGCATATTTTCCCGACTAGCGGGAGTGTGGCAGTATTTT; CDR3aa: CASSIFSRLAGVWQYF
v_gene: TRBV7-9; j_gene: TRBJ2-2; abundance: -; d_gene: -; CDR3nt: TGTGCCAGCAGCTTATTAGTCAGAAACACCGGGGAGCTGTTTTTT; CDR3aa: CASSLLVRNTGELFF
v_gene: TRBV6-6; j_gene: TRBJ1-4; abundance: -; d_gene: -; CDR3nt: TGTGCCAGCAGCCGCCGATTGGAGGGTGAAAAACTGTTTTTT; CDR3aa: CASSRRLEGEKLFF
v_gene: TRBV25-1; j_gene: TRBJ2-5; abundance: -; d_gene: TRBD2; CDR3nt: TGTGCCAGCAGTGAATATTTGGGGACTAGCGGGGGCCAAGAGACCCAGTACTTC; CDR3aa: CASSEYLGTSGGQETQYF
v_gene: TRBV5-1; j_gene: TRBJ2-2; abundance: -; d_gene: -; CDR3nt: TGCGCCAGCAGCTTGGTAGTCAGTCCCCCTGCCGGGGAGCTGTTTTTT; CDR3aa: CASSLVVSPPAGELFF
v_gene: TRBV29-1; j_gene: TRBJ2-1; abundance: -; d_gene: TRBD2; CDR3nt: TGCAGCGTTGAAGGCCGGCAGCGGGAGGGCCTGTACTACAATGAGCAGTTCTTC; CDR3aa: CSVEGRQREGLYYNEQFF
v_gene: TRBV18; j_gene: TRBJ2-7; abundance: -; d_gene: -; CDR3nt: TGTGCCAGCTCACCAAGACAGACCCACTACGAGCAGTACTTC; CDR3aa: CASSPRQTHYEQYF
v_gene: TRBV7-2; j_gene: TRBJ2-7; abundance: once; d_gene: TRBD1; CDR3nt: TGTGCCAGCAGCTGGACAGGGGGCTACGAGCAGTACTTC; CDR3aa: CASSWTGGYEQYF
v_gene: TRBV2; j_gene: TRBJ1-1; abundance: many; d_gene: -; CDR3nt: TGTGCCAAGCGTAGAGCCCTGAACACTGAGGCTTTCTTT; CDR3aa: CAKRRALNTEAFF
v_gene: TRBV5-1; j_gene: TRBJ2-5; abundance: -; d_gene: -; CDR3nt: TGCGCCAGCAGCTTGGACCCGGGACCTAACCAAGAGACCCAGTACTTC; CDR3aa: CASSLDPGPNQETQYF
v_gene: TRBV11-3; j_gene: TRBJ2-1; abundance: -; d_gene: -; CDR3nt: TGTGCCAGCAGCTTAGGAGGTGGCTACAATGAGCAGTTCTTC; CDR3aa: CASSLGGGYNEQFF
v_gene: TRBV27; j_gene: TRBJ2-4; abundance: few; d_gene: -; CDR3nt: TGTGCCAGCAGAGCAGGGGCTGTAGCCAAAAACATTCAGTACTTC; CDR3aa: CASRAGAVAKNIQYF
v_gene: TRBV6-6; j_gene: TRBJ1-2; abundance: -; d_gene: -; CDR3nt: TGTGCCAGCAGTCCCGGGACCGAAGGCTACACCTTC; CDR3aa: CASSPGTEGYTF
v_gene: TRBV5-4; j_gene: TRBJ2-1; abundance: -; d_gene: TRBD2; CDR3nt: TGTGCCAGCAGCTCGGGACTAGCGGGAGGGCCTCAGTTCTTC; CDR3aa: CASSSGLAGGPQFF
v_gene: TRBV4-3; j_gene: TRBJ1-1; abundance: once; d_gene: -; CDR3nt: TGCGCCAGCAGCCAAGGTGACGGGGAGGTCACTGAAGCTTTCTTT; CDR3aa: CASSQGDGEVTEAFF
v_gene: TRBV11-3; j_gene: TRBJ2-7; abundance: -; d_gene: TRBD2; CDR3nt: TGTGCCAGCAGCTTTAGCGGGACCGGCGAGCAGTACTTC; CDR3aa: CASSFSGTGEQYF
v_gene: TRBV5-1; j_gene: TRBJ2-2; abundance: many; d_gene: TRBD2; CDR3nt: TGCGCCAGCAGCTTGCGAGCTAGCGGGAACACCGGGGAGCTGTTTTTT; CDR3aa: CASSLRASGNTGELFF
v_gene: TRBV11-3; j_gene: TRBJ2-1; abundance: -; d_gene: -; CDR3nt: TGTGCCAGCAGCTTAGCGGTGGAGAATGAGCAGTTCTTC; CDR3aa: CASSLAVENEQFF
v_gene: TRBV6-6; j_gene: TRBJ1-5; abundance: -; d_gene: TRBD1; CDR3nt: TGTGCCAGCAGGGGACAGGTATTATCGAATCAGCCCCAGCATTTT; CDR3aa: CASRGQVLSNQPQHF
v_gene: TRBV18; j_gene: TRBJ2-3; abundance: -; d_gene: -; CDR3nt: TGTGCCAGCTCAGCTTCCGGAGACAGTCGCACAGATACGCAGTATTTT; CDR3aa: CASSASGDSRTDTQYF
v_gene: TRBV27; j_gene: TRBJ2-6; abundance: -; d_gene: -; CDR3nt: TGTGCCAGCAGTACTTCCTCTGGGGCCAACGTCCTGACTTTC; CDR3aa: CASSTSSGANVLTF
v_gene: TRBV5-5; j_gene: TRBJ2-2; abundance: -; d_gene: TRBD2; CDR3nt: TGTGCCAGCAGCGGACGGACTAGCGGGAACACCGGGGAGCTGTTTTTT; CDR3aa: CASSGRTSGNTGELFF
v_gene: TRBV7-2; j_gene: TRBJ2-7; abundance: -; d_gene: -; CDR3nt: TGTGCCAGCAGCGCCAGGTCCTACGAGCAGTACTTC; CDR3aa: CASSARSYEQYF
v_gene: TRBV28; j_gene: TRBJ2-6; abundance: -; d_gene: TRBD2; CDR3nt: TGTGCCAGCAGTGTTCCCCGGACTAGCGGGAGCGGTGGGGCCAACGTCCTGACTTTC; CDR3aa: CASSVPRTSGSGGANVLTF
v_gene: TRBV28; j_gene: TRBJ1-2; abundance: -; d_gene: -; CDR3nt: TGTGCCAGCAGGCCCCCAATAAACTATGGCTACACCTTC; CDR3aa: CASRPPINYGYTF
v_gene: TRBV27; j_gene: TRBJ1-1; abundance: few; d_gene: -; CDR3nt: TGTGCCAGCAGTTTGTCGGGCACCTTGAACACTGAAGCTTTCTTT; CDR3aa: CASSLSGTLNTEAFF
v_gene: TRBV14; j_gene: TRBJ2-1; abundance: -; d_gene: -; CDR3nt: TGTGCCAGCAGCCAAACTGGAGCGGCCGGGGCCTACAATGAGCAGTTCTTC; CDR3aa: CASSQTGAAGAYNEQFF
v_gene: TRBV7-2; j_gene: TRBJ2-5; abundance: -; d_gene: TRBD2; CDR3nt: TGTGCCAGCAGCTCCAGGACTAGCGGGAGTAAAGAGACCCAGTACTTC; CDR3aa: CASSSRTSGSKETQYF
v_gene: TRBV5-4; j_gene: TRBJ1-1; abundance: -; d_gene: -; CDR3nt: TGTGCCAGCAGCCTCCACTCGGACACTGAAGCTTTCTTT; CDR3aa: CASSLHSDTEAFF
v_gene: TRBV30; j_gene: TRBJ1-3; abundance: -; d_gene: -; CDR3nt: TGTGCCTGGAACTTGGGCAGGGCCTCTGGAAACACCATATATTTT; CDR3aa: CAWNLGRASGNTIYF
v_gene: TRBV11-3; j_gene: TRBJ2-7; abundance: -; d_gene: -; CDR3nt: TGTGCCAGCAGCCCGGGACGGTACTACGAGCAGTACTTC; CDR3aa: CASSPGRYYEQYF
v_gene: TRBV5-3; j_gene: TRBJ2-2; abundance: -; d_gene: TRBD2; CDR3nt: TGTGCCAGAAGATCTCCAAAGGGACTAGCGGGAGTTGGCGGGGAGCTGTTTTTT; CDR3aa: CARRSPKGLAGVGGELFF
v_gene: TRBV9; j_gene: TRBJ2-2; abundance: -; d_gene: TRBD1; CDR3nt: TGTGCCAGCAGCGTAGGGGGACAGGTAACCGGGGAGCTGTTTTTT; CDR3aa: CASSVGGQVTGELFF
v_gene: TRBV15; j_gene: TRBJ2-5; abundance: -; d_gene: -; CDR3nt: TGTGCCACAAGCCCCCGTATTGAGGAGACCCAGTACTTC; CDR3aa: CATSPRIEETQYF
v_gene: TRBV28; j_gene: TRBJ1-5; abundance: -; d_gene: -; CDR3nt: TGTGCCAGCAGCTCCCGGGGGGGGCCCCAGCATTTT; CDR3aa: CASSSRGGPQHF
v_gene: TRBV11-3; j_gene: TRBJ1-1; abundance: -; d_gene: -; CDR3nt: TGTGCCAGCAGCTTAGCCGGGGAGGAAGCTTTCTTT; CDR3aa: CASSLAGEEAFF
v_gene: TRBV4-1; j_gene: TRBJ2-5; abundance: once; d_gene: -; CDR3nt: TGCGCCAGCAGCCAAGATACGGGACCGTATCTAGGGACCCAGTACTTC; CDR3aa: CASSQDTGPYLGTQYF
v_gene: TRBV2; j_gene: TRBJ2-1; abundance: -; d_gene: -; CDR3nt: TGTGCCAGCAAGGGGGGCGACTCATCCTACAATGAGCAGTTCTTC; CDR3aa: CASKGGDSSYNEQFF
v_gene: TRBV12-2; j_gene: TRBJ1-1; abundance: -; d_gene: -; CDR3nt: TGTGCAAGTCGCCCCTTCGACACTGAAGCTTTCTTT; CDR3aa: CASRPFDTEAFF
v_gene: TRBV4-1; j_gene: TRBJ1-5; abundance: -; d_gene: -; CDR3nt: TGCGCCAGCAGCCCGCGACAGGCTGGTCAGCCCCAGCATTTT; CDR3aa: CASSPRQAGQPQHF
v_gene: TRBV5-1; j_gene: TRBJ2-1; abundance: -; d_gene: TRBD1; CDR3nt: TGCGCCAGCAGCAGAGACAGGGCCGATGAGCAGTTCTTC; CDR3aa: CASSRDRADEQFF
v_gene: TRBV6-1; j_gene: TRBJ1-2; abundance: -; d_gene: -; CDR3nt: TGTGCCAGCAGTGAAGCAGGGGACGACTATGGCTACACCTTC; CDR3aa: CASSEAGDDYGYTF
v_gene: TRBV20-1; j_gene: TRBJ1-2; abundance: -; d_gene: TRBD1; CDR3nt: TGCAGTGCTAGGGGACAGGATGGCTACACCTTC; CDR3aa: CSARGQDGYTF
v_gene: TRBV30; j_gene: TRBJ1-6; abundance: -; d_gene: TRBD1; CDR3nt: TGTGCCTGCCCCGGACAGGGGGCCGATAGTTCACCCCTCCACTTT; CDR3aa: CACPGQGADSSPLHF
v_gene: TRBV6-1; j_gene: TRBJ2-7; abundance: -; d_gene: TRBD1; CDR3nt: TGTGCCAGCAGTGAAGCGGACAGGGTTATGGACGAGCAGTACTTC; CDR3aa: CASSEADRVMDEQYF
v_gene: TRBV19; j_gene: TRBJ1-1; abundance: -; d_gene: -; CDR3nt: TGTGCCAGTAGACCCGAGCCGATGAACACTGAAGCTTTCTTT; CDR3aa: CASRPEPMNTEAFF
v_gene: TRBV11-3; j_gene: TRBJ2-7; abundance: many; d_gene: -; CDR3nt: TGTGCCAGCAGCTTGGGGGGGCGAGAGCAGTACTTC; CDR3aa: CASSLGGREQYF
v_gene: TRBV15; j_gene: TRBJ2-6; abundance: -; d_gene: -; CDR3nt: TGTGCCACCAGCGCCCAACAGGGTGGGGCCAACGTCCTGACTTTC; CDR3aa: CATSAQQGGANVLTF
v_gene: TRBV7-2; j_gene: TRBJ2-7; abundance: -; d_gene: TRBD2; CDR3nt: TGTGCCAGCAGCTTAAACCCCCCGGGAGGCGGGAGCCACGAGCAGTACTTC; CDR3aa: CASSLNPPGGGSHEQYF
v_gene: TRBV6-1; j_gene: TRBJ2-3; abundance: -; d_gene: -; CDR3nt: TGTGCCAGCAGTGAAGGCCGCCAGGCGATGACAGATACGCAGTATTTT; CDR3aa: CASSEGRQAMTDTQYF
v_gene: TRBV6-1; j_gene: TRBJ2-2; abundance: -; d_gene: -; CDR3nt: TGTGCCAGAGGGGGGTGGGCAGATAACACCGGGGAGCTGTTTTTT; CDR3aa: CARGGWADNTGELFF
v_gene: TRBV7-2; j_gene: TRBJ1-1; abundance: many; d_gene: -; CDR3nt: TGTGCCAGCAGCCTCGGGGGGGAGTTCGACACTGAAGCTTTCTTT; CDR3aa: CASSLGGEFDTEAFF
v_gene: TRBV4-2; j_gene: TRBJ1-2; abundance: -; d_gene: -; CDR3nt: TGTGCCAGCAGCCAAGAAACCCCAGGTTTGGCCTATGGCTACACCTTC; CDR3aa: CASSQETPGLAYGYTF
v_gene: TRBV10-1; j_gene: TRBJ1-1; abundance: once; d_gene: -; CDR3nt: TGCGCCAGCAGTGAGGCGGGGAACACTGAAGCTTTCTTT; CDR3aa: CASSEAGNTEAFF